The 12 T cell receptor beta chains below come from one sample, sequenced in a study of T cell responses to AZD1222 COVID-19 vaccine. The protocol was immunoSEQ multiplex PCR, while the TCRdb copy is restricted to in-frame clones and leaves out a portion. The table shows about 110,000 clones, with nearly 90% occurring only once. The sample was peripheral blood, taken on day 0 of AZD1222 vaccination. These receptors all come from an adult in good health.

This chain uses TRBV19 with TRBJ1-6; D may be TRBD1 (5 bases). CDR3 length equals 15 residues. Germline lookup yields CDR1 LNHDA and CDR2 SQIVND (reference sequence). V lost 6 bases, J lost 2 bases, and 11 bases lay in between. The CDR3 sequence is CASRMDTAYNSPLHF. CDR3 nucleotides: TGTGCCAGTAGGATGGACACAGCCTATAATTCACCCCTCCACTTT.

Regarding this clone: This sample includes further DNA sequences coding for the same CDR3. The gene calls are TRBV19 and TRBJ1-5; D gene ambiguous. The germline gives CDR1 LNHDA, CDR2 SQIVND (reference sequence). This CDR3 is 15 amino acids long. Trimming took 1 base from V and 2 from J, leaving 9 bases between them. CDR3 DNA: TGTGCCAGTAGTATAGGCGTCTCGGGCAATCAGCCCCAGCATTTT. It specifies CASSIGVSGNQPQHF.

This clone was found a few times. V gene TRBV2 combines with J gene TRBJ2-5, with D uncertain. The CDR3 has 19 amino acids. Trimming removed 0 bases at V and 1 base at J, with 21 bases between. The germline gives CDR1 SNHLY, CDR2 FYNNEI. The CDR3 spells CASSEALKYQATTQETQYF. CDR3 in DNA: TGTGCCAGCAGTGAAGCGCTTAAGTATCAAGCTACAACCCAAGAGACCCAGTACTTC.

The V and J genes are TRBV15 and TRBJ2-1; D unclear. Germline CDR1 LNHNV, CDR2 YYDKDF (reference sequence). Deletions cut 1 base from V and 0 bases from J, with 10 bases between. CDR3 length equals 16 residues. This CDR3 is CATSRGRYSSYNEQFF. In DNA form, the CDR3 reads TGTGCCACCAGCAGAGGTCGGTATAGCTCCTACAATGAGCAGTTCTTC.

The DNA of the CDR3 is TGTGCCAGCGCCCCTTCACACCTCGGGGCCGGGGAGCTGTTTTTT. It is translated as CASAPSHLGAGELFF. The chain employs TRBV7-2 and TRBJ2-2; the D gene is possibly TRBD2 (5 bases). Trimming cost V 8 bases and J 6 bases, with 19 bases left between them. Looked up from germline, CDR1 is SGHTA and CDR2 is FQGNSA. This CDR3 has 15 amino acids.

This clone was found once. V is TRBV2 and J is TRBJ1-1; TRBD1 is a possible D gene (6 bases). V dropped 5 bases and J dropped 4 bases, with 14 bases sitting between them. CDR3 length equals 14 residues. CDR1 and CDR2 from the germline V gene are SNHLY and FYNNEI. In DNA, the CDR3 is TGTGCCAGCAGTCCTAACTTAGGGGGCACTGAAGCTTTCTTT. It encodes CASSPNLGGTEAFF.

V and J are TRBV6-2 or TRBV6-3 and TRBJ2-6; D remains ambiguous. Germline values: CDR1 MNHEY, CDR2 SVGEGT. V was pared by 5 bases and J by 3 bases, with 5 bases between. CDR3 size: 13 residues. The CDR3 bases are TGTGCCAGCAGTATAGGTGGGGCCAACGTCCTGACTTTC. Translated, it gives CASSIGGANVLTF.

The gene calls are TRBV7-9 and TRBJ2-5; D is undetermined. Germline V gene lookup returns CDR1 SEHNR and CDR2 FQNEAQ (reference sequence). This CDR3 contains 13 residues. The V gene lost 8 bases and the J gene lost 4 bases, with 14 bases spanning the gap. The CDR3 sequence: CASRKPIGETQYF. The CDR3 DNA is TGTGCCAGCCGGAAGCCGATCGGAGAGACCCAGTACTTC.

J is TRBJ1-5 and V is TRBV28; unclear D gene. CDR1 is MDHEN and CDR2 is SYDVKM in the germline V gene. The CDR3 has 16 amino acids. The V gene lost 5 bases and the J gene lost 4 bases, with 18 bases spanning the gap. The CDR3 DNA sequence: TGTGCCAGCAGTCCCCTGGGTAGCAGGCGGAATCAGCCCCAGCATTTT. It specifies CASSPLGSRRNQPQHF. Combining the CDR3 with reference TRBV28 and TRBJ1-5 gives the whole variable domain DVKVTQSSRYLVKRTGEKVFLECVQDMDHENMFWYRQDPGLGLRLIYFSYDVKMKEKGDIPEGYSVSREKKERFSLILESASTNQTSMYLCASSPLGSRRNQPQHFGDGTRLSIL.

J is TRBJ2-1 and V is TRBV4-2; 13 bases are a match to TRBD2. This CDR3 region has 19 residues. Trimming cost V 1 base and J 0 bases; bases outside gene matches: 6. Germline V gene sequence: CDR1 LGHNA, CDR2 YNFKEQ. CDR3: CASSQGRTSGGRSYNEQFF. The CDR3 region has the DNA TGTGCCAGCAGCCAAGGAAGGACTAGCGGGGGCCGCTCCTACAATGAGCAGTTCTTC.

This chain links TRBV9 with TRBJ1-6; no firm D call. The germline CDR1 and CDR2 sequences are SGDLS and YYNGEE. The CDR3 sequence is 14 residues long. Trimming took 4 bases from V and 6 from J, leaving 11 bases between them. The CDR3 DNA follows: TGTGCCAGCAGCCAAATGACGAGTAATTCACCCCTCCACTTT. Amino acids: CASSQMTSNSPLHF.

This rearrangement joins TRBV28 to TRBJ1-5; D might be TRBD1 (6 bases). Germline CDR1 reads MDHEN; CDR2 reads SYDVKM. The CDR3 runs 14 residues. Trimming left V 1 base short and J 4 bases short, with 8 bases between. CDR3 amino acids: CASSLLGGNQPQHF. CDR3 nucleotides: TGTGCCAGCAGTTTATTAGGGGGGAATCAGCCCCAGCATTTT.